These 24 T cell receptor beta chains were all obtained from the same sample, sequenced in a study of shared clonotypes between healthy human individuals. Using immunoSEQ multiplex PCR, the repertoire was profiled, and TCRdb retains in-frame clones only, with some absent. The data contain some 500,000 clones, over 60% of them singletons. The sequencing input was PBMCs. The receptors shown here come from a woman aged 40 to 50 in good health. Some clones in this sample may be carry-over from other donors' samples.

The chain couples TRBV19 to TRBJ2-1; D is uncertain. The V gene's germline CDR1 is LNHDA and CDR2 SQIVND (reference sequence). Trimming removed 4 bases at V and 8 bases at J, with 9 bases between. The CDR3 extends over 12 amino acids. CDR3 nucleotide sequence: TGTGCCAGTAGTACCGCGATCCATGAGCAGTTCTTC. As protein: CASSTAIHEQFF.

As DNA, the CDR3 is TGTGCCAGCAGTGAAGCGGCCTACAATGAGCAGTTCTTC. This translates into CASSEAAYNEQFF. The rearrangement uses TRBV6-4 and TRBJ2-1; a weak D match, TRBD2 (5 bases). This CDR3 has 13 residues. Germline V gene lookup returns CDR1 MRHNA and CDR2 SNTAGT. V was pared by 3 bases and J by 2 bases, with 5 bases between.

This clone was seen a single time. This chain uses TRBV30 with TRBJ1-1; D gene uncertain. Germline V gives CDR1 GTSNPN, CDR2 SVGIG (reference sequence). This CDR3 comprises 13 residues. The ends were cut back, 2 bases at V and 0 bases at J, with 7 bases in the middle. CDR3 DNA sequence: TGTGCCTGGAGTAGACAAGTGAACACTGAAGCTTTCTTT. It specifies CAWSRQVNTEAFF.

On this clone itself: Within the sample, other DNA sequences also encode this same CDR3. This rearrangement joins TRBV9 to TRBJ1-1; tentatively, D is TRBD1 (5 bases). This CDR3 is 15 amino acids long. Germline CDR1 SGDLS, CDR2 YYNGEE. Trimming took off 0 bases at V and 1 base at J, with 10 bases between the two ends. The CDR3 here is CASSVEGRGNTEAFF. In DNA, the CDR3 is TGTGCCAGCAGCGTAGAGGGAAGGGGGAACACTGAAGCTTTCTTT.

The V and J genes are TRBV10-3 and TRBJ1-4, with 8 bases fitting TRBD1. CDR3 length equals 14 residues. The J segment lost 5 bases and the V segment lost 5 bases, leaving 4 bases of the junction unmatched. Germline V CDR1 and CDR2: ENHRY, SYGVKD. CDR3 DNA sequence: TGTGCCATCAGTCCGGGACAGGACAATGAAAAACTGTTTTTT. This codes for CAISPGQDNEKLFF.

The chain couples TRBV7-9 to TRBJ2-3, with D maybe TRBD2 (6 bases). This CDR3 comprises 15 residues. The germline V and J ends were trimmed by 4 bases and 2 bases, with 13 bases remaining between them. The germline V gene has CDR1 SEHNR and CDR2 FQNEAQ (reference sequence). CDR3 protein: CASSSLGGATDTQYF. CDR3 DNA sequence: TGTGCCAGCAGCTCCCTAGGCGGGGCCACAGATACGCAGTATTTT.

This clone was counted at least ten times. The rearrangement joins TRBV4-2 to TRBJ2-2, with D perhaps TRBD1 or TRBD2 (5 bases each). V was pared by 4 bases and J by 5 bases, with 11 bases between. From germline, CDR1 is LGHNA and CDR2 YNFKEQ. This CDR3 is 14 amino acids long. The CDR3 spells CASSRGPQTGELFF. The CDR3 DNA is TGTGCCAGCAGCCGGGGACCCCAAACCGGGGAGCTGTTTTTT.

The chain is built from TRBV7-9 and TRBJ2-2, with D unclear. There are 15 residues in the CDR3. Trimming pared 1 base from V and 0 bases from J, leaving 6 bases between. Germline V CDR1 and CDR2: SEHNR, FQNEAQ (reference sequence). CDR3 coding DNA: TGTGCCAGCAGCTTAGGGTCCGCGAACACCGGGGAGCTGTTTTTT. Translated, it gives CASSLGSANTGELFF.

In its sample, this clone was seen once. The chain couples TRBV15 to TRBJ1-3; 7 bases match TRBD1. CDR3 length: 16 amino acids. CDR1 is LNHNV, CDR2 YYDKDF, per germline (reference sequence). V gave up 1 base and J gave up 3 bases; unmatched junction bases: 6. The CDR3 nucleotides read TGTGCCACCAGCAGAGCAGGGGGAGAGGGTGGAAACACCATATATTTT. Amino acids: CATSRAGGEGGNTIYF.

In DNA, the CDR3 is TGCAGCGTTAGTTCGGGTTGGGGCATGAACACTGAAGCTTTCTTT. Its translation: CSVSSGWGMNTEAFF. The genes are TRBV29-1 and TRBJ1-1, with a possible D match to TRBD1 (5 bases). V was trimmed by 5 bases and J by 0 bases, leaving 16 bases between them. CDR3 length equals 15 residues. Germline V gene sequence: CDR1 SQVTM, CDR2 ANQGSEA.

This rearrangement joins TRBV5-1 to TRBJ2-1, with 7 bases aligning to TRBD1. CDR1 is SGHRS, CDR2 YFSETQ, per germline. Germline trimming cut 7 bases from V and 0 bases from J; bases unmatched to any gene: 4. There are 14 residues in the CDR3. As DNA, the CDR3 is TGCGCCAGCTCACAGGGGCCCTCCTACAATGAGCAGTTCTTC. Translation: CASSQGPSYNEQFF.

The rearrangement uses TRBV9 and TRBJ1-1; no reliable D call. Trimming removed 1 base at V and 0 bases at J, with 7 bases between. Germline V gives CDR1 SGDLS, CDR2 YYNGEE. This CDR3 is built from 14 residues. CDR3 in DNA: TGTGCCAGCAGCGTAACAGCTATGAACACTGAAGCTTTCTTT. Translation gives CASSVTAMNTEAFF.

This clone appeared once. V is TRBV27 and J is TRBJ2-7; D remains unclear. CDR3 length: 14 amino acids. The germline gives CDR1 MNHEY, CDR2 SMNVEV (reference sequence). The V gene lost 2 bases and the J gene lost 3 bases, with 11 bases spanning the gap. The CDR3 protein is CASSLILTYYEQYF. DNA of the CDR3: TGTGCCAGCAGTTTAATCTTGACATACTACGAGCAGTACTTC.

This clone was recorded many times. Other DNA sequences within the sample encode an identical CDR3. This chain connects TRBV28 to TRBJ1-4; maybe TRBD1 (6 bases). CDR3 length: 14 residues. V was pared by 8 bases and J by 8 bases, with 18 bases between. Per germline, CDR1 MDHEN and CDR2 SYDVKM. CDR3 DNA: TGTGCCAGCTGTAAACAGGGAAGACAGGAAAAACTGTTTTTT. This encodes CASCKQGRQEKLFF.

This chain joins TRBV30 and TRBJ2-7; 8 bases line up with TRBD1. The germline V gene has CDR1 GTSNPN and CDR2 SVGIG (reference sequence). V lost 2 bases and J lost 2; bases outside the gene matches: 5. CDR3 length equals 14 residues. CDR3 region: CAWSTGGITYEQYF. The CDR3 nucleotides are TGTGCCTGGAGTACAGGGGGAATAACCTACGAGCAGTACTTC.

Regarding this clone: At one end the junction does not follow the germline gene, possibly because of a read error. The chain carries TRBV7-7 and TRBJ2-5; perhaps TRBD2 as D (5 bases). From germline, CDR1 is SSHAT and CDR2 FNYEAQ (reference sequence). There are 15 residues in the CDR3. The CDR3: CASSLRQERIGTQYF. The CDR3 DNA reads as TGTGCTAGCAGCTTAAGGCAGGAGCGGATTGGGACCCAGTACTTC.

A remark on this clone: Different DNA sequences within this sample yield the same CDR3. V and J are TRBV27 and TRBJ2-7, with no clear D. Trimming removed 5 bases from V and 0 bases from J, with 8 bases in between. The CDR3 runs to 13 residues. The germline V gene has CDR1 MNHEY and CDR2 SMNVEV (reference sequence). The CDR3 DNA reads TGTGCCAGCAGTCTCGGACGCTCCTACGAGCAGTACTTC. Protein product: CASSLGRSYEQYF.

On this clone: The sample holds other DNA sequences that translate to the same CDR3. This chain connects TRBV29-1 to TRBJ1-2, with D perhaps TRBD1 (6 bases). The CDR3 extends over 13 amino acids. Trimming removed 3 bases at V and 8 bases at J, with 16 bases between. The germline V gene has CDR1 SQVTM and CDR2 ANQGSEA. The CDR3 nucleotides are TGCAGCGTTGAGGTACCGGGGGCCAGAGGCTACACCTTC. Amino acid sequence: CSVEVPGARGYTF.

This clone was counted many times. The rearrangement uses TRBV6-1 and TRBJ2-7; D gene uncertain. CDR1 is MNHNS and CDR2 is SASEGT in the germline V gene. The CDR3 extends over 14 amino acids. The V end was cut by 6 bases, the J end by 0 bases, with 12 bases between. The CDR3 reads CASRTRRSSYEQYF. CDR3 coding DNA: TGTGCCAGCAGAACCCGACGGTCCTCCTACGAGCAGTACTTC.

For the CDR3, the DNA is TGTGCCAGCAGCTCTCAAGGGAGTAATCAGCCCCAGCATTTT. Amino acids: CASSSQGSNQPQHF. This chain joins TRBV9 and TRBJ1-5; the D is unclear. The V gene's germline CDR1 is SGDLS and CDR2 YYNGEE. The V gene lost 4 bases and the J gene lost 4 bases, with 12 bases spanning the gap. This CDR3 has 14 residues. The full variable domain, completed using reference TRBV9 and TRBJ1-5, is DSGVTQTPKHLITATGQRVTLRCSPRSGDLSVYWYQQSLDQGLQFLIQYYNGEERAKGNILERFSAQQFPDLHSELNLSSLELGDSALYFCASSSQGSNQPQHFGDGTRLSIL.

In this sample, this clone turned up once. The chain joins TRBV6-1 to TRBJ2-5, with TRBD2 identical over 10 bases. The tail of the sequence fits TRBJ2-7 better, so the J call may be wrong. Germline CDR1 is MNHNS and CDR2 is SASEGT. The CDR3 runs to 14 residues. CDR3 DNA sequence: TGTGCCAGCAGCGGACTAGCGGAACCCTACGAGCAGTACTTC. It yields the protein CASSGLAEPYEQYF.

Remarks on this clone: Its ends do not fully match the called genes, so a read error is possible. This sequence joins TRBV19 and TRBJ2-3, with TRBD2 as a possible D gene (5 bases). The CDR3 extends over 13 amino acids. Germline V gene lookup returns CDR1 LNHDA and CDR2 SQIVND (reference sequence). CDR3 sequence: CDSPGMSTDTQYF. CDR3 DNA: TGTGACAGTCCCGGGATGAGCACAGATACGCAGTATTTT.

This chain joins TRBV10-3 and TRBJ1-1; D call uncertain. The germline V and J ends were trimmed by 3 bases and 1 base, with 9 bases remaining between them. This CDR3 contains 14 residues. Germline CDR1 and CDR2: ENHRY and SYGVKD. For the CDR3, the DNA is TGTGCCATCAGTGATTCCCTAGGGAACACTGAAGCTTTCTTT. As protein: CAISDSLGNTEAFF.

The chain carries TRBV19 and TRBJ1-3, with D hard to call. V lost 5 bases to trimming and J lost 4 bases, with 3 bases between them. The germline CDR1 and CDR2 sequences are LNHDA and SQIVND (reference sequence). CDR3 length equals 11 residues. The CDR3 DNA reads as TGTGCCAGTAGTCTGGGAAACACCATATATTTT. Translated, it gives CASSLGNTIYF.